Below, 28 T cell receptor beta chains from the same sample are listed, as sequenced in a study of Graves' ophthalmopathy and Graves' hyperthyroidism. Transcripts of RNA were the source for amplifying TCR beta CDR3 regions. The library came from an HTBI-primed first-round RT-PCR and a second-round multiplex PCR. TCRdb re-called the multiplex PCR reads through MiXCR, storing one row per CDR3 protein. Among about 400,000 distinct CDR3 sequences listed, approximately 20% were seen once. Sequenced material: peripheral blood. The receptor source for this set is a woman under 30 with Graves' ophthalmopathy.

In this sample, this clonotype turned up many times. The V gene is TRBV19, the J gene TRBJ2-3, with 8 bases aligning to TRBD1. V lost 6 bases to trimming and J lost 4 bases; unmatched junction nucleotides: 6. From germline, CDR1 is LNHDA and CDR2 SQIVND (reference sequence). The CDR3 runs to 14 residues. The CDR3 nucleotides are TGTGCCAGTAGGAAAACAGGGGGGCCAGATACGCAGTATTTT. It is translated as CASRKTGGPDTQYF. Together with reference TRBV19 and TRBJ2-3, the CDR3 gives the full variable domain: DGGITQSPKYLFRKEGQNVTLSCEQNLNHDAMYWYRQDPGQGLRLIYYSQIVNDFQKGDIAEGYSVSREKKESFPLTVTSAQKNPTAFYLCASRKTGGPDTQYFGPGTRLTVL.

This clonotype was detected many times. This chain links TRBV6-2 or TRBV6-3 with TRBJ1-1; D gene uncertain. This CDR3 region has 14 residues. Germline V gene data show CDR1 as MNHEY and CDR2 as SVGEGT. V shed 8 bases and J shed 0 bases, with 13 bases lying between them. The CDR3 is CASERSIVNTEAFF. In DNA, the CDR3 is TGTGCCAGCGAACGGAGCATTGTGAACACTGAAGCTTTCTTT.

This clonotype was found many times. The CDR3: CAWRPSGRGKAEAFF. CDR3 bases: TGTGCCTGGAGGCCCTCGGGCAGAGGGAAAGCTGAAGCTTTCTTT. The chain uses TRBV30 and TRBJ1-1; D gene uncertain. This CDR3 spans 15 amino acids. With 3 bases removed from V and 6 bases from J, the gap between germline ends came to 20 bases. Germline V gene data show CDR1 as GTSNPN and CDR2 as SVGIG (reference sequence).

This clonotype was seen repeatedly, ten times or more. The V and J genes are TRBV4-2 and TRBJ1-1; D possibly corresponds to TRBD1 (5 bases). Per the germline V gene, CDR1 is LGHNA and CDR2 is YNFKEQ. The CDR3 sequence is 16 residues long. Trimming removed 4 bases from V and 7 bases from J, with 22 bases in between. The CDR3 protein is CASSPGSGREYNEAFF. The CDR3 nucleotides read TGTGCCAGCAGCCCCGGGTCGGGCAGGGAATATAATGAAGCTTTCTTT.

In this sample, this clonotype turned up many times. DNA of the CDR3: TGTGCCAGCAGTTACGGGACAATCCAGACCCAGTACTTC. Translation: CASSYGTIQTQYF. The chain couples TRBV6-2 or TRBV6-3 to TRBJ2-5; tentatively, D is TRBD1 (6 bases). The V end lost 2 bases, the J end lost 6 bases, and 10 bases lay between the germline ends. Germline V lookup: CDR1 MNHEY, CDR2 SVGEGT. CDR3 length equals 13 residues.

This clonotype was observed many times. This chain joins TRBV28 and TRBJ1-1; D ambiguous. Germline CDR1 MDHEN, CDR2 SYDVKM. The CDR3 is made up of 13 amino acids. V lost 2 bases, J lost 4 bases, and 8 bases lay in between. The CDR3 nucleotides read TGTGCCAGCAGTTTAAACCCGGGCACTGAAGCTTTCTTT. Encoded protein: CASSLNPGTEAFF. Full variable domain (rest looked up from reference TRBV28 and TRBJ1-1): DVKVTQSSRYLVKRTGEKVFLECVQDMDHENMFWYRQDPGLGLRLIYFSYDVKMKEKGDIPEGYSVSREKKERFSLILESASTNQTSMYLCASSLNPGTEAFFGQGTRLTVV.

This clonotype was seen only a few times. V is TRBV4-1 and J is TRBJ1-5; D gene uncertain. The V gene's germline CDR1 is MGHRA and CDR2 YSYEKL. V was shortened by 4 bases and J by 4 bases, with 11 bases between the two germline ends. The CDR3 is 14 residues long. The CDR3 bases are TGCGCCAGCAGCCGAGAAGCCGTAAATCAGCCCCAGCATTTT. Its protein product is CASSREAVNQPQHF.

V gene TRBV20-1 combines with J gene TRBJ2-7; D unresolved. CDR1 and CDR2 from the germline V gene are DFQATT and SNEGSKA (reference sequence). The V and J ends lost 8 bases and 5 bases respectively, with 19 bases between them. CDR3 length: 13 residues. The DNA of the CDR3 is TGCAGTTCCGGACGGTTTCTAGGCCACGAGCAGTACTTC. Its translation is CSSGRFLGHEQYF.

In its sample, this clonotype was seen many times. One junction end disagrees with the germline gene, perhaps due to a read error. The J gene is TRBJ2-2, the V gene TRBV29-1; 9 bases fit TRBD1. The CDR3 runs 14 residues. CDR1 SQVTM and CDR2 ANQGSEA come from the germline V gene. As DNA, the CDR3 is TGCAGCGCCGGACAGGGGATGAACACCGGGGAGCCGTTTTTT. This encodes CSAGQGMNTGEPFF.

In this sample, this clonotype turned up many times. The V call is TRBV27, the J call TRBJ1-1; 9 bases are shared with TRBD1. The CDR3 extends over 15 amino acids. The V segment lost 7 bases and the J segment 2 bases; nucleotides outside the gene matches: 8. Per germline, CDR1 MNHEY and CDR2 SMNVEV (reference sequence). The CDR3 spells CASTPGTGFNTEAFF. In DNA form, the CDR3 reads TGTGCCAGCACCCCAGGGACAGGGTTCAACACTGAAGCTTTCTTT.

This clonotype was found many times. The chain is built from TRBV6-2 or TRBV6-3 and TRBJ2-7, with D perhaps TRBD2 (7 bases). The CDR3 is 14 amino acids. V gave up 2 bases and J gave up 2 bases, with 10 bases separating them. Germline V gene sequence: CDR1 MNHEY, CDR2 SVGEGT. The CDR3 loop reads CASSYRGGTYEQYF. DNA of the CDR3: TGTGCCAGCAGTTACAGGGGGGGCACCTACGAGCAGTACTTC.

This clonotype was counted many times. This CDR3 fails to terminate in the conserved phenylalanine or tryptophan, so it likely reflects a read error. The V gene is TRBV5-1, the J gene TRBJ1-1, with a tentative D call TRBD1 (5 bases). V lost 0 bases to trimming and J lost 0 bases, with 15 bases between them. This CDR3 has 17 amino acids. Germline values: CDR1 SGHRS, CDR2 YFSETQ. CDR3 nucleotide sequence: TGCGCCAGCAGCTTGGCCCTAGGGGCGGAGATGAACACTGAAGCTTTCTCT. Protein product: CASSLALGAEMNTEAFS.

In this sample, this clonotype turned up a few times. The chain recombines TRBV7-3 with TRBJ2-5, with 8 bases matching TRBD2. The CDR3 consists of 16 residues. CDR1 is SGHTA and CDR2 is FQGTGA in the germline V gene. V was clipped by 2 bases and J by 2 bases; unmatched bases: 7. The CDR3 spells CASSLGLGTSQETQYF. The CDR3 coding sequence is TGTGCCAGCAGCTTAGGGTTGGGGACTAGTCAAGAGACCCAGTACTTC.

This clonotype appeared many times. This chain links TRBV6-5 with TRBJ2-7, with 7 bases matching TRBD1. Germline loops: CDR1 MNHEY, CDR2 SVGAGI. CDR3 length: 16 amino acids. The ends lost 7 bases at V and 2 bases at J; junction bases unmatched: 14. For the CDR3, the DNA is TGTGCCAGCAAAAACCTCCGGGACAGCGGAGCCTACGAGCAGTACTTC. This codes for CASKNLRDSGAYEQYF.

The sample holds a few counts of this clonotype. The V call is TRBV18, the J call TRBJ1-2, with D tentatively TRBD1 (6 bases). V was clipped by 6 bases and J by 5 bases, with 25 bases between them. Germline V CDR1 and CDR2: KGHSH, LQKENI. The CDR3 is 17 amino acids. The CDR3 reads CASSPGVSSPSPYGYTF. In DNA form, the CDR3 reads TGTGCCAGCTCCCCAGGGGTGAGCTCACCTTCCCCATATGGCTACACCTTC.

CDR3 region: CASRPGKYLNTEAFF. In nucleotides, the CDR3 is TGTGCCAGCAGGCCGGGAAAGTACCTGAACACTGAAGCTTTCTTT. The chain has TRBV6-2 or TRBV6-3 and TRBJ1-1; D unclear. Trimming removed 6 bases at V and 0 bases at J, with 14 bases between. The CDR3 covers 15 residues. Germline V gene sequence: CDR1 MNHEY, CDR2 SVGEGT.

This clonotype has ten or more counts. One end of the junction fails to match germline, which may point to a read error. This chain connects TRBV7-2 to TRBJ1-6; D uncertain. Per germline, CDR1 SGHTA and CDR2 FQGNSA. The CDR3 covers 14 residues. CDR3 protein: CASSPVSYNSPPHF. CDR3 sequence (DNA): TGTGCCAGCAGCCCAGTGAGCTATAATTCACCCCCCCACTTT.

This clonotype has a count of ten or more. J is TRBJ2-7 and V is TRBV6-2 or TRBV6-3; 10 bases are shared with TRBD2. The CDR3 spans 14 residues. Germline V CDR1 and CDR2: MNHEY, SVGEGT. With V trimmed by 6 bases and J by 2 bases, 4 bases remained unmatched. CDR3 coding DNA: TGTGCCAGCAGAAATAGCGGGGGGACCTACGAGCAGTACTTC. Its protein is CASRNSGGTYEQYF.

CDR3 in amino acids: CASSVSGTGMHSPLHF. In nucleotides, the CDR3 is TGCGCCAGCAGCGTATCCGGGACAGGGATGCATTCACCCCTCCACTTT. J is TRBJ1-6 and V is TRBV5-1, with 9 bases fitting TRBD1. Germline-derived CDR1 and CDR2 are SGHRS and YFSETQ. CDR3 length: 16 amino acids. V shed 4 bases and J 8 bases; nucleotides not matched to a gene: 10.

This clonotype was detected only once. The chain uses TRBV6-2 or TRBV6-3 and TRBJ2-5; D is ambiguous. In germline, CDR1 is MNHEY, CDR2 SVGEGT. Trimming removed 7 bases from V and 2 bases from J, with 11 bases in between. The CDR3 is 13 residues long. CDR3 sequence (DNA): TGTGCCAGCAAGCCCCAAGGACAAGAGACCCAGTACTTC. Encoded protein: CASKPQGQETQYF.

Many counts were recorded for this clonotype. The V call is TRBV6-1, the J call TRBJ2-7; D gene unclear. The ends were cut back, 6 bases at V and 2 bases at J, with 8 bases in the middle. The CDR3 runs to 12 residues. Germline V gives CDR1 MNHNS, CDR2 SASEGT. CDR3 residues: CASRKGPYEQYF. In DNA, the CDR3 is TGTGCCAGCAGGAAGGGCCCCTACGAGCAGTACTTC.

This clonotype was counted ten times or more. The rearrangement links TRBV12-5 to TRBJ2-5; TRBD1 matches at 10 bases. From germline, CDR1 is LGHNT and CDR2 FRNRAP. This CDR3 contains 15 residues. Trimming at V came to 5 bases and at J to 5 bases, leaving 8 bases not matched to a gene. The CDR3: CASGPGQGSGETQYF. DNA for the CDR3: TGTGCTAGTGGTCCGGGACAGGGGTCCGGGGAGACCCAGTACTTC. The full variable domain, its missing parts supplied by reference TRBV12-5 and TRBJ2-5, is DARVTQTPRHKVTEMGQEVTMRCQPILGHNTVFWYRQTMMQGLELLAYFRNRAPLDDSGMPKDRFSAEMPDATLATLKIQPSEPRDSAVYFCASGPGQGSGETQYFGPGTRLLVL.

On this clonotype itself: This may come from a read error, since a much larger clone is one base off. The chain joins TRBV7-3 to TRBJ2-2; possible D gene TRBD2, 5 bases. The CDR3 length is 15 residues. Germline V lookup: CDR1 SGHTA, CDR2 FQGTGA. The CDR3 region is CASSFGVDLTGEPFF. CDR3 nucleotide sequence: TGTGCCAGCAGCTTCGGGGTAGACCTAACCGGGGAGCCGTTTTTT.

The genes are TRBV12-3 or TRBV12-4 and TRBJ1-2; D is undetermined. The V end lost 3 bases, the J end lost 5 bases, and 16 bases lay between the germline ends. CDR3 size: 15 residues. The CDR3 region has the DNA TGTGCCAGCAGTTTCTCGAGGGATAGTCCTTATGGCTACACCTTC. Translating gives CASSFSRDSPYGYTF.

At least ten counts were recorded for this clonotype. This chain connects TRBV28 to TRBJ2-5; no clear D gene. This CDR3 is 16 amino acids long. CDR1 is MDHEN and CDR2 is SYDVKM in the germline V gene. V was clipped by 2 bases and J by 6 bases, with 19 bases between them. The CDR3 nucleotides are TGTGCCAGCAGTTTACAGGCGACCCTTTTCGGCCAGACCCAGTACTTC. This translates into CASSLQATLFGQTQYF.

This clonotype was recorded at least ten times. The genes are TRBV19 and TRBJ1-1; D is unresolved. Germline assignment: CDR1 LNHDA and CDR2 SQIVND (reference sequence). This CDR3 has 14 amino acids. The V end was cut by 2 bases, the J end by 7 bases, with 14 bases between. DNA for the CDR3: TGTGCCAGTAGTATAACCTTGGGCGGGAGTGAAGCTTTCTTT. Its protein product is CASSITLGGSEAFF. Combining the CDR3 with reference TRBV19 and TRBJ1-1 gives the whole variable domain DGGITQSPKYLFRKEGQNVTLSCEQNLNHDAMYWYRQDPGQGLRLIYYSQIVNDFQKGDIAEGYSVSREKKESFPLTVTSAQKNPTAFYLCASSITLGGSEAFFGQGTRLTVV.

This clonotype occurred many times. The chain couples TRBV10-3 to TRBJ1-1; D not certain. Germline V gene data show CDR1 as ENHRY and CDR2 as SYGVKD. Trimming pared 0 bases from V and 6 bases from J, leaving 11 bases between. The CDR3 consists of 14 residues. As DNA, the CDR3 is TGTGCCATCAGTGAGTCAAGAGTTGGCGCTGAAGCTTTCTTT. Its protein product is CAISESRVGAEAFF.

This clonotype came up many times. This rearrangement joins TRBV28 to TRBJ2-7; TRBD1 matches at 10 bases. The CDR3 loop spans 15 amino acids. Germline V gene sequence: CDR1 MDHEN, CDR2 SYDVKM. J was trimmed by 2 bases and V by 8 bases; bases with no gene match: 9. The CDR3 nucleotides are TGTGCCAGCGAATCAGCGGGACAGGGGACCTACGAGCAGTACTTC. Amino acids: CASESAGQGTYEQYF. Filled out from reference TRBV28 and TRBJ2-7, the complete variable domain reads DVKVTQSSRYLVKRTGEKVFLECVQDMDHENMFWYRQDPGLGLRLIYFSYDVKMKEKGDIPEGYSVSREKKERFSLILESASTNQTSMYLCASESAGQGTYEQYFGPGTRLTVT.